The clone carrying this TCR beta chain showed up just a few times. Its antigen is unknown. The data derive from a study of identical twins. Study-wide results and caveats: Insertions ran lower in abundant cord blood beta clonotypes, though not in memory repertoires. Zero-insertion findings could be partly confounded by invariant cells (MAIT and iNKT cells).

A universal primer site was created by template switching, with the cDNA bearing unique molecular identifiers. One entry per CDR3 protein, called by TCRdb with MiXCR from the 5' RACE reads. The sample lists about 260,000 distinct CDR3 sequences, about 7% occurring once. Looked up from germline, CDR1 is DFQATT and CDR2 is SNEGSKA (reference sequence). The V gene lost 7 bases and the J gene lost 5 bases, with 14 bases spanning the gap. The length of the CDR3 is 13 residues. The sample was also reused in another study, on yellow fever vaccine responses in identical twins.

Sequencing was done on a sample of memory (CD45RO+) T cells sorted from blood. The chain uses TRBV20-1 and TRBJ1-4; no reliable D call. This receptor was taken from a woman aged 18-29 years in good health. CDR3 DNA: TGCAGTGTGAGGATCGTTCTCAATGAAAAACTGTTTTTT. Encoded protein: CSVRIVLNEKLFF.